This T cell receptor (beta chain) originates from a study of blood T cell repertoires in COVID-19. Study-level information: Italy, Spain and the United States were the sources of the convalescent and acute COVID-19 samples. PBMCs, B-cell-depleted T cells, or T cells provided the cDNA or gDNA that made up the material.

The CDR3 has 15 amino acids. In germline, CDR1 is LGHDT, CDR2 YNNKEL (reference sequence). Trimming cost V 4 bases and J 4 bases, with 13 bases left between them. TCRdb's copy holds only in-frame clones and misses some; the assay was immunoSEQ multiplex PCR. The sample gives approximately 170,000 clones, approximately 83% of which show up once; less than 3% is in the top ten. The sequence was collected from a human donor with acute or convalescent COVID-19. The donor label of this sample is uncertain. The rearrangement links TRBV3-1 (or the pseudogene TRBV3-2) to TRBJ2-2; D might be TRBD1 (5 bases). Sequencing used peripheral blood. The CDR3 loop reads CASSPPRVGTGELFF. The CDR3 nucleotides are TGTGCCAGCAGCCCCCCCAGGGTCGGCACCGGGGAGCTGTTTTTT.